The T cell receptor beta chain under discussion was sequenced for a study of beta chain features in type 1 diabetes (dated by TCRdb to between 2017 and 2018). At the level of the whole study: No differences in mean age, gender distribution, total cell number or subset yield were found between patients and healthy donors. Across all samples, approximately 98,000,000 sorted cells were examined, and cell number per subset correlated strongly with RNA yield. In the study, TCRB repertoires of sorted circulating CD4+ T cell subsets from recently diagnosed type 1 diabetes patients were compared with those of matched healthy donors. Whereas all 28 donors provided naive and central memory subsets, regulatory and stem cell-like memory subsets were isolated from just 8 patients and roughly eight healthy donors. Here is what the overall study found, with its caveats: A moderate but significant shortening of TCRB CDR3 length was observed in type 1 diabetes patients in all four CD4+ subsets. Naive, central memory and regulatory TCRB repertoires appeared more similar among patients than among healthy donors. Sequencing cDNA rather than genomic DNA could over-represent highly expressing activated cells, although activation and CD3 levels did not differ between groups. Only small numbers of individuals were included in the HLA sub-analyses, which left unresolved whether HLA type had any influence on TCRB rearrangement. Shorter templates might have been favored by PCR, but patient and control samples were amplified and corrected together, so both groups would have been affected equally by any skew. At VDJ recombination sites, patients with type 1 diabetes made fewer insertions and deleted more nucleotides, a pattern implying thymic rearrangement abnormalities.

This clone was counted a few times. Its antigen is unknown. The record has no base qualities; no much larger clone is one base away. The entire amount of isolated RNA was reverse transcribed using the High Capacity cDNA Reverse Transcription Kit, so the sequenced TCRB transcripts were expressed ones. Deep immunoSEQ sequencing was applied to naive, central memory and regulatory T cell samples, giving an average of roughly 3.3 million total reads per sample. Sorted cells were lysed in RLT buffer and RNA was extracted with DNase-treated RNeasy Micro or Mini kits, depending on cell number. To prevent cross-contamination, every cell subset was processed on its own, while patient and healthy donor samples were processed together. The immunoSEQ multiplex PCR was used to amplify TCRB sequences from cDNA, yielding 87-bp fragments that span the CDR3 region. The amplicons were sequenced using the Illumina HiSeq platform. The paper's data handling went like this. PCR bias was computationally corrected using synthetic template baselines, reads within Hamming distance 2 were collapsed, and singletons that could not be merged were discarded. Reads were aligned against IMGT to assign V, D and J genes, CDR3 length and insertions or deletions at six rearrangement sites. Within each subset, clonotype counts were normalized to sorted cell number, after which true diversity and Gini coefficients were computed with the tcR R package. Repertoire sharing was quantified using the overlap coefficient calculated on TCRB nucleotide sequences. Here the immuneACCESS table is served through TCRdb, limited to in-frame sequences with V and J called. Missing clones are a known gap in these copies; in checked studies unresolved V genes cover under half, and the rest lacks a known reason. The V and J calls and clone size were taken over from that table, and D and trimming were inferred from the DNA. For this sample there are around 340,000 clones; approximately 9.7% appear just once. The top ten constitute more than 0.8% of the sample.

A single peripheral blood draw of about 116 mL on average was collected from each donor into heparinised tubes. Using a panel that included CD45RO, CCR7, CD25, CD127, CD95 and CD27, naive, central memory, regulatory and stem cell-like memory CD4+ T cells were sorted on a BD FACSAria II. Every sorted population had a purity above 95%. PBMCs were separated immediately by Lymphoprep density gradient centrifugation and were stained directly, without being cultured. So that batch effects would be minimized, each experiment stained and sorted samples in pairs, pairing one healthy donor with one patient. The clonotype comes from a man in his thirties or forties with type 1 diabetes. Material for sequencing was central memory CD4+ T cells from blood.

The DNA sequence is TGTGCCAGCAGCGGGGACAATTCACCCCTCCACTTT. Protein translation: CASSGDNSPLHF. The sequence joins TRBV2 to TRBJ1-6; TRBD1 could be the D gene, as 5 bases match. The CDR3 runs 12 residues from the cysteine to the phenylalanine. Only CDR3 DNA is held: 36 bases, read in frame from base 1. The germline ends are 7 bases apart after V is trimmed by 6 bases and J by 7 bases. From the germline V gene, CDR1 is SNHLY and CDR2 is FYNNEI.